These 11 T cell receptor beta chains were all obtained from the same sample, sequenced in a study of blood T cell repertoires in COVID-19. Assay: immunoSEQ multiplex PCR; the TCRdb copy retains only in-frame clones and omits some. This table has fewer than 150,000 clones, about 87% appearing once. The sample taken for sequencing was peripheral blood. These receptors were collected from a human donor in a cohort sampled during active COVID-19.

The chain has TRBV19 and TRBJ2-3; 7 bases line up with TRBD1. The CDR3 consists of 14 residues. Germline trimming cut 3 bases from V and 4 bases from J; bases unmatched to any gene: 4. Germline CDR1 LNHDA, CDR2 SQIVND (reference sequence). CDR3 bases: TGTGCCAGTAGTATGGACAGGAAAGCAGATACGCAGTATTTT. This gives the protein CASSMDRKADTQYF.

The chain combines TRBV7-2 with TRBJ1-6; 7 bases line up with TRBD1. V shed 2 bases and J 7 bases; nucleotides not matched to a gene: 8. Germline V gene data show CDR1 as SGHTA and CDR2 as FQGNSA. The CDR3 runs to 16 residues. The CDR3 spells CASSLTTGADNSPLHF. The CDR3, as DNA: TGTGCCAGCAGCTTAACCACAGGGGCGGACAATTCACCCCTCCACTTT.

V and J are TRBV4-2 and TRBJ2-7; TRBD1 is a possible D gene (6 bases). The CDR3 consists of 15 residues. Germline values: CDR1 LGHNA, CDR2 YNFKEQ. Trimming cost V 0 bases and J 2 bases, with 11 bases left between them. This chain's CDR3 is CASSQDDRKAYEQYF. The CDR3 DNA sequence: TGTGCCAGCAGCCAAGATGACAGGAAGGCCTACGAGCAGTACTTC.

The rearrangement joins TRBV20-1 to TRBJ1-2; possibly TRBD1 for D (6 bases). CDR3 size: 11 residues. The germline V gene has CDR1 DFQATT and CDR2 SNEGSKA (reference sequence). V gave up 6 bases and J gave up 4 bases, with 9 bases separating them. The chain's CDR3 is CSASDSYGYTF. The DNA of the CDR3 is TGCAGTGCCTCGGACAGCTATGGCTACACCTTC.

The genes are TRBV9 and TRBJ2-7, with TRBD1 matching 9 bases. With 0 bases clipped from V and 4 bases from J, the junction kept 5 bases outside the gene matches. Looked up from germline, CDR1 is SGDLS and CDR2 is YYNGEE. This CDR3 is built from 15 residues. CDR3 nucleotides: TGTGCCAGCAGCGTAGACACAGGGGGCAAGTACGAGCAGTACTTC. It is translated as CASSVDTGGKYEQYF.

The CDR3 bases are TGTGCCAGCAGCCAAGATAGCCCACAGGGGAACAATCAGCCCCAGCATTTT. It is translated as CASSQDSPQGNNQPQHF. This chain uses TRBV4-2 with TRBJ1-5; 7 bases align to TRBD1. The germline CDR1 and CDR2 sequences are LGHNA and YNFKEQ. V lost 0 bases and J lost 3; bases outside the gene matches: 8. This CDR3 has 17 amino acids.

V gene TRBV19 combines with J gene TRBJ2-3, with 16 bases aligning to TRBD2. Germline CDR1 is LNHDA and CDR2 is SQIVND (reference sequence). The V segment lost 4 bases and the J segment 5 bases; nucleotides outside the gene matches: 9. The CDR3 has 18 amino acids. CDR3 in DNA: TGTGCCAGTAGTACCACCGGGACTAGCGGGGGGGCGGGAGATACGCAGTATTTT. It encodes CASSTTGTSGGAGDTQYF.

The CDR3 DNA sequence: TGTGCCAGCAGCTTAGAATATGGTCCCGGGTATGGCTACACCTTC. Encoded protein: CASSLEYGPGYGYTF. The chain uses TRBV7-8 and TRBJ1-2; D remains unclear. CDR3 length equals 15 residues. Germline values: CDR1 SGHVS, CDR2 FQNEAQ. V was pared by 1 base and J by 5 bases, with 14 bases between.

The CDR3 loop reads CASSHLTGTGDYGYTF. The DNA of the CDR3 is TGTGCCAGTAGTCATCTGACCGGGACAGGTGACTATGGCTACACCTTC. The chain is built from TRBV19 and TRBJ1-2, with 8 bases fitting TRBD1. V lost 5 bases to trimming and J lost 3 bases; unmatched junction nucleotides: 11. The CDR3 is 16 residues long. CDR1 LNHDA and CDR2 SQIVND come from the germline V gene (reference sequence).

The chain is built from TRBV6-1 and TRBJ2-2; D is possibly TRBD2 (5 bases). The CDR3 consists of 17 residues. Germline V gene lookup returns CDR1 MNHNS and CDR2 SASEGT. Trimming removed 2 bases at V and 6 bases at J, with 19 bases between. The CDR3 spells CASSELDYWTPAGELFF. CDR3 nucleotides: TGTGCCAGCAGTGAACTGGATTATTGGACTCCGGCCGGGGAGCTGTTTTTT.

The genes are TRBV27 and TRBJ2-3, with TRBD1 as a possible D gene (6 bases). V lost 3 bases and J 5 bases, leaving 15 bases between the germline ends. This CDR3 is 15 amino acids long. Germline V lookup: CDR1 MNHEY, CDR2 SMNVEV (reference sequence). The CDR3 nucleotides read TGTGCCAGCAGTTTTCGTGGGGGCCGTTTAGATACGCAGTATTTT. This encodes CASSFRGGRLDTQYF.